Listed below are T cell receptor beta chains from one sample, sequenced in a study of cytomegalovirus exposure and HLA in healthy donors. The table came from immunoSEQ multiplex PCR; TCRdb's copy has only in-frame clones and leaves some out. The sample has over 150,000 clones; 82% are singletons. Sequencing was performed on PBMCs. The receptors stem from a boy between 2 and 10 years old in good health and CMV-seronegative. Each CDR3 is given with its conserved first and last residue. A D gene is named only where the DNA matches it firmly. For some rows the clone size is stated as once, few or many, or as a class when expanded; others skip it.

size	D	V	J	length	CDR3	DNA
.	.	TRBV9	TRBJ2-1	15	CASSVDVAAYNEQFF	TGTGCCAGCAGCGTAGACGTAGCGGCCTACAATGAGCAGTTCTTC
.	TRBD1	TRBV27	TRBJ1-6	15	CASSLDRGQASPLHF	TGTGCCAGCAGTTTAGACAGGGGGCAGGCTTCACCCCTCCACTTT
.	.	TRBV7-9	TRBJ1-4	15	CASSPRLGGNEKLFF	TGTGCCAGCAGCCCACGCCTGGGGGGAAATGAAAAACTGTTTTTT
.	TRBD1	TRBV6-6	TRBJ1-6	15	CASSGTGRPNSPLHF	TGTGCCAGCAGTGGGACAGGGAGGCCGAATTCACCCCTCCACTTT
.	.	TRBV29-1	TRBJ2-5	14	CSVEGRLRQETQYF	TGCAGCGTTGAGGGGCGGCTCCGTCAAGAGACCCAGTACTTC
few	.	TRBV27	TRBJ2-2	17	CASSSFSVLSNTGELFF	TGTGCCAGCAGTTCCTTCAGCGTCCTTTCGAACACCGGGGAGCTGTTTTTT
.	.	TRBV5-4	TRBJ1-2	15	CASSLPAQGNYGYTF	TGTGCCAGCAGCTTGCCAGCCCAGGGTAACTATGGCTACACCTTC
.	TRBD2	TRBV9	TRBJ2-1	19	CASSVGAGGLFDGASRGFF	TGTGCCAGCAGCGTAGGAGCGGGGGGGCTTTTTGATGGGGCTTCCCGTGGGTTCTTC
.	TRBD2	TRBV2	TRBJ2-1	15	CASSLGTSGGAEQFF	TGTGCCAGCAGCCTCGGGACTAGCGGGGGTGCTGAGCAGTTCTTC
.	.	TRBV19	TRBJ1-4	13	CASSSSGKEKLFF	TGTGCCAGTAGTAGTAGCGGGAAGGAAAAACTGTTTTTT
once	TRBD2	TRBV11-2	TRBJ2-3	16	CASSLALAGVTDTQYF	TGTGCCAGCAGCTTAGCCCTAGCGGGGGTTACAGATACGCAGTATTTT
.	TRBD1	TRBV19	TRBJ2-7	14	CASSMQGALDEQYF	TGTGCCAGTAGTATGCAGGGGGCGCTGGACGAGCAGTACTTC
.	TRBD1	TRBV19	TRBJ2-7	15	CASRDRDRGSYEQYF	TGTGCCAGTAGGGACCGGGACAGGGGCTCCTACGAGCAGTACTTC
once	.	TRBV5-1	TRBJ2-1	15	CASSPDLYGGNEQFF	TGCGCCAGCAGCCCCGATCTTTATGGAGGCAATGAGCAGTTCTTC
once	.	TRBV7-2	TRBJ2-3	13	CASKPIGTDTQYF	TGTGCCAGCAAGCCCATCGGGACAGATACGCAGTATTTT
.	TRBD2	TRBV6-8	TRBJ2-1	16	CASSSWTSGENNEQFF	TGTGCCAGCAGTTCCTGGACTAGCGGGGAAAACAATGAGCAGTTCTTC
few	.	TRBV9	TRBJ1-2	17	CASSPLVGGRSNYGYTF	TGTGCCAGCAGCCCCTTGGTGGGGGGACGATCTAACTATGGCTACACCTTC
.	.	TRBV7-2	TRBJ1-2	14	CASRPGNPGDGYTF	TGTGCCAGCAGACCCGGCAACCCGGGGGATGGCTACACCTTC
.	.	TRBV11-3	TRBJ2-1	15	CASSLLGTSNNEQFF	TGTGCCAGCAGCTTATTAGGGACTTCGAACAATGAGCAGTTCTTC
.	TRBD1	TRBV12-5	TRBJ1-2	17	CASGLTRQGTYHYGYTF	TGTGCTAGTGGTTTGACGAGACAGGGAACCTACCACTATGGCTACACCTTC
.	.	TRBV19	TRBJ2-7	14	CASSILAESYEQYF	TGTGCCAGTAGTATTTTGGCGGAGTCCTACGAGCAGTACTTC
.	.	TRBV6-1	TRBJ1-2	14	CASSVTGMDYGYTF	TGTGCCAGCAGCGTCACAGGGATGGACTATGGCTACACCTTC
.	TRBD1	TRBV29-1	TRBJ1-1	14	CSGLRDRGTTEAFF	TGCAGCGGTCTCCGGGACAGGGGGACCACTGAAGCTTTCTTT
.	TRBD1	TRBV7-7	TRBJ1-3	20	CASSLEGTGFLQARRNTIYF	TGTGCTAGCAGCTTAGAAGGGACAGGGTTCCTTCAGGCGCGGAGAAACACCATATATTTT
.	.	TRBV4-2	TRBJ1-5	14	CASSQDRVDQPQHF	TGTGCCAGCAGCCAAGACAGGGTGGATCAGCCCCAGCATTTT
.	TRBD2	TRBV4-3	TRBJ2-3	14	CASSQRGGTDTQYF	TGCGCCAGCAGCCAGCGGGGGGGCACAGATACGCAGTATTTT
few	.	TRBV9	TRBJ2-1	15	CASSPQTRTYNEQFF	TGTGCCAGCAGCCCCCAGACAAGAACCTACAATGAGCAGTTCTTC
.	.	TRBV18	TRBJ1-2	13	CASSPRTENGYTF	TGTGCCAGCTCGCCTCGGACAGAGAATGGCTACACCTTC
.	TRBD1	TRBV2	TRBJ1-5	14	CASSRQGVNQPQHF	TGTGCCAGCAGCCGACAGGGGGTCAATCAGCCCCAGCATTTT
.	TRBD1	TRBV9	TRBJ2-7	15	CASSATLTGAHEQYF	TGTGCCAGCAGCGCAACATTGACAGGGGCGCACGAGCAGTACTTC
.	TRBD1	TRBV7-2	TRBJ1-6	16	CASSSSWTGKDSPLHF	TGTGCCAGCAGCTCCTCATGGACAGGGAAGGATTCACCCCTCCACTTT
.	.	TRBV27	TRBJ1-3	13	CASSLMRGNTIYF	TGTGCCAGCAGTTTGATGAGGGGGAACACCATATATTTT
.	TRBD2	TRBV4-1	TRBJ2-7	16	CASSQALAGGRDEQYF	TGCGCCAGCAGCCAAGCCCTAGCGGGGGGCCGGGACGAGCAGTACTTC
.	.	TRBV7-9	TRBJ2-1	13	CASMLPGANEQFF	TGTGCCAGCATGCTACCGGGAGCCAATGAGCAGTTCTTC